This T cell receptor beta chain was retrieved from a study of blood T cell repertoires in COVID-19. Seattle patients were enrolled during active infection and followed longitudinally. Sequencing was performed with immunoSEQ multiplex PCR; in TCRdb, only in-frame clones are kept and a portion is missing. The data hold around 60,000 clones, with 55% to 75% observed a single time. The V and J ends lost 5 bases and 1 base respectively, with 8 bases between them. The CDR3 spans 13 residues. The TCR sequence derives from a woman in her 70s with COVID-19, enrolled during active disease. Sequenced sample: peripheral blood. The chain joins TRBV12-3 or TRBV12-4 to TRBJ1-1; no reliable D call. CDR3 region: CASSRSGNTEAFF. For the CDR3, the DNA is TGTGCCAGCAGTCGTTCAGGGAACACTGAAGCTTTCTTT.